A single sample gave rise to the 23 T cell receptor beta chains below, sequenced in a study of blood T cell repertoires in COVID-19. Data came from immunoSEQ multiplex PCR; TCRdb stores just in-frame clones and leaves some out. The top ten clones hold about 0.94% of a sample with fewer than 350,000 clones, about nine tenths of them seen once. Material: PBMCs or T cells enriched from blood (not recorded which). These receptors all come from a woman aged 25 to 39 who had been exposed to COVID-19.

The V and J genes are TRBV29-1 and TRBJ2-7; TRBD1 is a possible D gene (6 bases). The V end was cut by 5 bases, the J end by 1 base, with 15 bases between. The CDR3 totals 14 residues. From germline, CDR1 is SQVTM and CDR2 ANQGSEA. CDR3: CSVSRDKISYEQYF. CDR3 sequence (DNA): TGCAGCGTTTCCCGGGACAAAATTTCCTACGAGCAGTACTTC.

To note about this clone: An end of the junction differs from the germline gene, which may be a read error. The rearrangement joins TRBV6-1 to TRBJ2-7; D unclear. The germline gives CDR1 MNHNS, CDR2 SASEGT. The CDR3 runs 16 residues. CDR3 sequence: CASSEDHRSVSNEQYF. DNA for the CDR3: TGTGCCAGCAGTGAAGATCACAGATCCGTCTCCAACGAGCAGTACTTC.

The gene calls are TRBV4-2 and TRBJ2-1; D call uncertain. CDR1 LGHNA and CDR2 YNFKEQ come from the germline V gene. This CDR3 spans 17 amino acids. The V end was cut by 0 bases, the J end by 4 bases, with 16 bases between. CDR3 loop: CASSQDSALFTYNEQFF. The CDR3 bases are TGTGCCAGCAGCCAAGATTCAGCGCTCTTTACTTACAATGAGCAGTTCTTC.

This chain uses TRBV3-1 (or the pseudogene TRBV3-2) with TRBJ1-3, with D possibly TRBD1 on 5 matching bases. This CDR3 has 18 residues. The germline V gene has CDR1 LGHDT and CDR2 YNNKEL (reference sequence). The ends were cut back, 2 bases at V and 1 base at J, with 18 bases in the middle. The CDR3 nucleotides are TGTGCCAGCAGCCAAACCCACGTGTCAGGGCGTTCTGGAAACACCATATATTTT. Amino acid sequence: CASSQTHVSGRSGNTIYF.

In nucleotides, the CDR3 is TGTGCCAGCAGCCCCAACTCTGGAAACACCATATATTTT. Amino acid sequence: CASSPNSGNTIYF. The chain uses TRBV11-2 and TRBJ1-3; no clear D. V was shortened by 5 bases and J by 0 bases, with 5 bases between the two germline ends. There are 13 residues in the CDR3. CDR1 is SGHAT and CDR2 is FQNNGV in the germline V gene.

This chain joins TRBV7-9 and TRBJ1-4; 9 nucleotides line up with TRBD1. Germline V lookup: CDR1 SEHNR, CDR2 FQNEAQ (reference sequence). V lost 6 bases, J lost 7 bases, and 6 bases stayed unmatched. The CDR3 sequence is 14 residues long. CDR3 loop: CASSSGTGREKLFF. CDR3 nucleotide sequence: TGTGCCAGCAGTTCCGGGACAGGGCGTGAAAAACTGTTTTTT.

V is TRBV18 and J is TRBJ2-1; D perhaps matches TRBD1 (5 bases). V dropped 5 bases and J dropped 3 bases, with 14 bases sitting between them. This CDR3 has 15 residues. The V gene's germline CDR1 is KGHSH and CDR2 LQKENI. For the CDR3, the DNA is TGTGCCAGCTCAGGGGCAGCTTCCCTCTACAATGAGCAGTTCTTC. Residues: CASSGAASLYNEQFF.

This clone was observed a single time. The chain combines TRBV29-1 with TRBJ1-2; possibly TRBD1 for D (5 bases). Germline loops: CDR1 SQVTM, CDR2 ANQGSEA. V gave up 5 bases and J gave up 2 bases, with 6 bases separating them. The CDR3 extends over 11 amino acids. This CDR3 reads CSVTGNYGYTF. The CDR3 bases are TGCAGCGTTACAGGAAACTATGGCTACACCTTC.

This clone was counted once. V is TRBV3-1 (or the pseudogene TRBV3-2) and J is TRBJ2-3, with D possibly being TRBD1 (5 bases). The CDR3 totals 16 residues. The ends were cut back, 0 bases at V and 5 bases at J, with 15 bases in the middle. The germline V gene encodes CDR1 LGHDT and CDR2 YNNKEL (reference sequence). The CDR3 bases are TGTGCCAGCAGCCAAGATCTGGGGCTAGTTTTAGATACGCAGTATTTT. Translated, it gives CASSQDLGLVLDTQYF.

The genes are TRBV7-9 and TRBJ1-1; D remains ambiguous. CDR3 length equals 14 residues. Trimming left V 1 base short and J 7 bases short, with 13 bases between. Looked up from germline, CDR1 is SEHNR and CDR2 is FQNEAQ (reference sequence). In DNA, the CDR3 is TGTGCCAGCAGCTTAGGAACGTTGACGGGTGAAGCTTTCTTT. This gives the protein CASSLGTLTGEAFF.

V and J are TRBV2 and TRBJ1-1; 11 bases align to TRBD1. The CDR3 is made up of 15 amino acids. With 8 bases clipped from V and 3 bases from J, the junction kept 8 bases outside the gene matches. The germline V gene encodes CDR1 SNHLY and CDR2 FYNNEI. The CDR3 DNA sequence: TGTGCCAGCCCCGGACAGGGGGCGGTGTACACTGAAGCTTTCTTT. This translates into CASPGQGAVYTEAFF. The full variable domain, its missing parts supplied by reference TRBV2 and TRBJ1-1, is EPEVTQTPSHQVTQMGQEVILRCVPISNHLYFYWYRQILGQKVEFLVSFYNNEISEKSEIFDDQFSVERPDGSNFTLKIRSTKLEDSAMYFCASPGQGAVYTEAFFGQGTRLTVV.

The chain couples TRBV24-1 to TRBJ2-3, with 14 bases identical to TRBD2. After removal of 7 bases from V and 4 bases from J, the junction contained 9 bases not matched to a gene. Per the germline V gene, CDR1 is KGHDR and CDR2 is SFDVKD. CDR3 length equals 17 residues. DNA of the CDR3: TGTGCCACCAGCTGGGGGACTAGCGGGAGCAGGTCAGATACGCAGTATTTT. It encodes CATSWGTSGSRSDTQYF.

The chain employs TRBV29-1 and TRBJ2-1; 10 bases are a match to TRBD1. This CDR3 has 14 amino acids. The germline gives CDR1 SQVTM, CDR2 ANQGSEA. V lost 7 bases to trimming and J lost 4 bases; unmatched junction nucleotides: 7. CDR3 region: CSAAGGQGYNEQFF. The CDR3 bases are TGCAGCGCCGCAGGGGGACAGGGGTACAATGAGCAGTTCTTC.

In its sample, this clone was seen once. The rearrangement links TRBV24-1 to TRBJ2-3; D is undetermined. V was cut by 0 bases and J by 1 base, with 4 bases left in between. The CDR3 contains 14 residues. Per the germline V gene, CDR1 is KGHDR and CDR2 is SFDVKD. CDR3 loop: CATSDLTGTDTQYF. The CDR3 coding sequence is TGTGCCACCAGTGATTTGACGGGCACAGATACGCAGTATTTT.

The chain is built from TRBV10-3 and TRBJ1-1; maybe TRBD1 (5 bases). CDR1 is ENHRY, CDR2 SYGVKD, per germline. The V end was cut by 4 bases, the J end by 0 bases, with 9 bases between. The CDR3 is made up of 14 amino acids. The CDR3 nucleotides are TGTGCCATCAGTGTGACAGACATGAACACTGAAGCTTTCTTT. Translating it yields CAISVTDMNTEAFF.

V is TRBV28 and J is TRBJ1-5; D is possibly TRBD1 (5 bases). This CDR3 region has 12 residues. CDR1 is MDHEN and CDR2 is SYDVKM in the germline V gene. The V end lost 5 bases, the J end lost 7 bases, and 9 bases lay between the germline ends. CDR3 bases: TGTGCCAGCAGTCGGGGGGTCCAGCCCCAGCATTTT. This sequence encodes CASSRGVQPQHF.

The chain carries TRBV19 and TRBJ1-5; TRBD1 agrees at 10 bases. This CDR3 spans 15 amino acids. The ends lost 6 bases at V and 2 bases at J; junction bases unmatched: 4. CDR1 and CDR2 (germline): LNHDA, SQIVND (reference sequence). The DNA of the CDR3 is TGTGCCAGTAGAGACGGGACAGGGGGCAATCAGCCCCAGCATTTT. It codes for CASRDGTGGNQPQHF.

J is TRBJ2-1 and V is TRBV6-5, with 9 bases that match TRBD2. Germline V gene sequence: CDR1 MNHEY, CDR2 SVGAGI. The junction had 4 bases not matched to a gene; V was cut back by 7 bases and J by 0 bases. This CDR3 region has 15 residues. The CDR3 DNA follows: TGTGCCAGCACCAGTAGCGGGAGCTCCTACAATGAGCAGTTCTTC. It is translated as CASTSSGSSYNEQFF.

This CDR3 reads CASSEPSLAGGGSGANVLTF. The CDR3 DNA reads as TGTGCCAGCAGCGAACCATCCCTTGCGGGAGGGGGGTCTGGGGCCAACGTCCTGACTTTC. The chain employs TRBV9 and TRBJ2-6; 9 positions agree with TRBD2. The CDR3 consists of 20 residues. Per the germline V gene, CDR1 is SGDLS and CDR2 is YYNGEE. The V segment lost 3 bases and the J segment 1 base; nucleotides outside the gene matches: 14.

This chain joins TRBV30 and TRBJ1-4, with D perhaps TRBD1 (5 bases). Germline V gene data show CDR1 as GTSNPN and CDR2 as SVGIG (reference sequence). The germline V and J ends were trimmed by 0 bases and 5 bases, with 13 bases remaining between them. CDR3 length equals 15 residues. The CDR3 loop reads CAWSVDSQGNEKLFF. CDR3 bases: TGTGCCTGGAGTGTAGATTCGCAGGGAAATGAAAAACTGTTTTTT. Full variable domain (outside the CDR3, taken from reference TRBV30 and TRBJ1-4): SQTIHQWPATLVQPVGSPLSLECTVEGTSNPNLYWYRQAAGRGLQLLFYSVGIGQISSEVPQNLSASRPQDRQFILSSKKLLLSDSGFYLCAWSVDSQGNEKLFFGSGTQLSVL.

The genes are TRBV29-1 and TRBJ1-6; D is uncertain. Germline-derived CDR1 and CDR2 are SQVTM and ANQGSEA. CDR3 length: 12 residues. The V gene lost 4 bases and the J gene lost 10 bases, with 11 bases spanning the gap. The chain's CDR3 is CSVGEGGSPLHF. CDR3 nucleotide sequence: TGCAGCGTTGGGGAGGGTGGGTCACCCCTCCACTTT. The full variable domain, rest sourced from reference TRBV29-1 and TRBJ1-6, is SAVISQKPSRDICQRGTSLTIQCQVDSQVTMMFWYRQQPGQSLTLIATANQGSEATYESGFVIDKFPISRPNLTFSTLTVSNMSPEDSSIYLCSVGEGGSPLHFGNGTRLTVT.

CDR3 DNA sequence: TGTGCCAGCAGTTACGGGCCGTTCTACGAGCAGTACTTC. Translated, it gives CASSYGPFYEQYF. This chain uses TRBV6-5 with TRBJ2-7; no firm D call. V was clipped by 2 bases and J by 3 bases, with 8 bases between them. Germline V gene data show CDR1 as MNHEY and CDR2 as SVGAGI. This CDR3 comprises 13 residues.

For the CDR3, the DNA is TGTGCCAGCAGCTTAGCCGTTGGTTGGACTAGCGGGAGAGGTGAGCAGTTCTTC. Protein: CASSLAVGWTSGRGEQFF. The genes are TRBV11-2 and TRBJ2-1; 13 nucleotides agree with TRBD2. This CDR3 region has 18 residues. Germline-derived CDR1 and CDR2 are SGHAT and FQNNGV. With V trimmed by 1 base and J by 9 bases, 12 bases remained unmatched.